The 19 T cell receptor beta chains below all came from one sample that was sequenced in a study of T cell repertoires in cytomegalovirus infection (dated by TCRdb to about 2019). TCRdb shows the sequencer as Illumina HiSeq 1500. TCRdb reprocessing: public reads trimmed at Q25 with fastp, clones called with MiXCR, in-frame beta chains kept. Each CDR3 protein gets just one entry, which takes the most common genes and DNA from the rows behind it. Present in this sample are 200,000 to 300,000 distinct CDR3 sequences, approximately 9.2% of which were seen just once. The ten largest clones take up more than 13% of the sample. Sequencing used PBMCs. These receptors were taken from a human donor in good health (CMV status not recorded). Some clones in this sample may be carry-over from other donors' samples.

The chain links TRBV7-3 to TRBJ2-1, with TRBD1 identical over 8 bases. This CDR3 has 16 amino acids. The V and J ends lost 1 base and 7 bases, in that order; junction bases with no gene match: 9. Germline-derived CDR1 and CDR2 are SGHTA and FQGTGA. The CDR3 reads CASSLKGQVTGNEQFF. The CDR3 DNA reads as TGTGCCAGCAGCTTAAAGGGACAGGTCACGGGGAATGAGCAGTTCTTC.

This clonotype was observed many times. V is TRBV20-1 and J is TRBJ1-1; D is ambiguous. The germline V and J ends were trimmed by 1 base and 8 bases, with 8 bases remaining between them. Germline CDR1 is DFQATT and CDR2 is SNEGSKA (reference sequence). The CDR3 spans 11 residues. CDR3 sequence reads: CSARAPSEAFF. CDR3 in DNA: TGCAGTGCTAGAGCCCCGTCCGAAGCTTTCTTT.

As to this clonotype: A read error is possible here, since a much larger clone lies one base away. The chain couples TRBV7-4 to TRBJ1-5; 10 nucleotides line up with TRBD1. Germline values: CDR1 SGHVT, CDR2 SQSDAQ. This CDR3 comprises 15 residues. Here the CDR3 reads CANSPQGQGHQPQHF. CDR3 bases: TGTGCCAACAGCCCACAGGGACAGGGGCATCAGCCCCAGCATTTT.

Many counts were recorded for this clonotype. V is TRBV10-3 and J is TRBJ2-5, with D possibly being TRBD2 (6 bases). The germline V gene encodes CDR1 ENHRY and CDR2 SYGVKD. Trimming shortened V by 3 bases and J by 4 bases, and 12 bases separated the two germline ends. The CDR3 spans 14 residues. CDR3 loop: CAISEGGVGETQYF. The CDR3 DNA sequence: TGTGCCATCAGTGAAGGAGGGGTAGGAGAGACCCAGTACTTC.

This clonotype was picked up many times. The chain links TRBV6-2 or TRBV6-3 to TRBJ1-5; D is undetermined. The CDR3 consists of 14 residues. The germline gives CDR1 MNHEY, CDR2 SVGEGT. Trimming removed 5 bases at V and 3 bases at J, with 11 bases between. The CDR3 DNA sequence: TGTGCCAGCAGTGCTGACGGATTCAATCAGCCCCAGCATTTT. It is translated as CASSADGFNQPQHF.

There are many counts of this clonotype. This chain links TRBV7-6 with TRBJ1-3; D gene uncertain. Germline V CDR1 and CDR2: SGHVS, FNYEAQ. The CDR3 spans 15 residues. Trimming pared 5 bases from V and 0 bases from J, leaving 11 bases between. CDR3 sequence reads: CASSIRESSGNTIYF. The CDR3 DNA reads TGTGCCAGCAGCATCCGGGAGAGCTCTGGAAACACCATATATTTT.

For this clonotype: Compared with germline, one end of the junction differs, possibly owing to a read error. V usage is TRBV12-3 or TRBV12-4 and J usage is TRBJ1-3, with TRBD1 identical over 7 bases. The CDR3 spans 14 residues. The CDR3 protein is CASQQGPSGSTIYF. CDR3 bases: TGTGCCAGCCAACAGGGGCCCTCTGGAAGCACCATATATTTT.

The J gene is TRBJ2-1, the V gene TRBV7-9, with 10 nucleotides matching TRBD2. This CDR3 contains 14 residues. The germline gives CDR1 SEHNR, CDR2 FQNEAQ (reference sequence). The ends lost 4 bases at V and 10 bases at J; junction bases unmatched: 7. The CDR3 DNA reads as TGTGCCAGCAGCTCTCTAGCGGGAGTGGGGGAGCAGTTCTTC. It translates to CASSSLAGVGEQFF. The entire variable domain, with the rest obtained from reference TRBV7-9 and TRBJ2-1, is as follows: DTGVSQNPRHKITKRGQNVTFRCDPISEHNRLYWYRQTLGQGPEFLTYFQNEAQLEKSRLLSDRFSAERPKGSFSTLEIQRTEQGDSAMYLCASSSLAGVGEQFFGPGTRLTVL.

There are many counts of this clonotype. The genes are TRBV12-5 and TRBJ1-3; no reliable D call. V lost 6 bases and J 6 bases, leaving 3 bases between the germline ends. The CDR3 is 10 amino acids. Per the germline V gene, CDR1 is LGHNT and CDR2 is FRNRAP. CDR3 sequence (DNA): TGTGCTAGTGGCGTAAACACCATATATTTT. Translation: CASGVNTIYF.

This clonotype was recorded at least ten times. The V and J genes are TRBV12-5 and TRBJ2-3, with D possibly matching TRBD1 (6 bases). Trimming stripped 7 bases from V and 6 bases from J, with 11 bases between. The CDR3 covers 12 residues. Germline CDR1 reads LGHNT; CDR2 reads FRNRAP. The CDR3 DNA sequence: TGTGCTAGTGAAAGGGGGTCCGATACGCAGTATTTT. As protein: CASERGSDTQYF.

This clonotype was counted ten times or more. One junction end does not reproduce the germline sequence, and a read error may be involved. This chain connects TRBV5-6 to TRBJ2-1; the match to TRBD1 covers 7 bases. The CDR3 spans 11 residues. CDR1 SGHDT and CDR2 YYEEEE come from the germline V gene. This chain's CDR3 is CASSLGQVVSF. The CDR3 nucleotides read TGTGCCAGCAGCTTAGGACAGGTTGTCTCCTTC.

This clonotype has a count of ten or more. The genes are TRBV7-2 and TRBJ2-3, with D hard to call. V dropped 5 bases and J dropped 2 bases, with 5 bases sitting between them. Germline V gene sequence: CDR1 SGHTA, CDR2 FQGNSA. The CDR3 loop spans 12 amino acids. DNA for the CDR3: TGTGCCAGCAGCCCCGCCACAGATACGCAGTATTTT. Translation gives CASSPATDTQYF.

This clonotype came up a few times. The chain joins TRBV4-3 to TRBJ2-2; the D gene is possibly TRBD2 (6 bases). V lost 0 bases and J 7 bases, leaving 12 bases between the germline ends. CDR3 length: 15 residues. Germline-derived CDR1 and CDR2 are LGHNA and YSLEER. This CDR3 is CASSQEAGRSGELFF. CDR3 in DNA: TGCGCCAGCAGCCAAGAGGCGGGGCGCAGCGGGGAGCTGTTTTTT.

In its sample, this clonotype was seen a few times. This chain links TRBV20-1 with TRBJ1-3; D is unclear. This CDR3 is 13 amino acids long. V was clipped by 3 bases and J by 0 bases, with 6 bases between them. CDR1 and CDR2 from the germline V gene are DFQATT and SNEGSKA (reference sequence). CDR3 amino acids: CSASKASGNTIYF. In DNA, the CDR3 is TGCAGTGCTAGCAAGGCCTCTGGAAACACCATATATTTT.

With regard to this clonotype: A clone one base away is much larger, so this may be a read error. The chain links TRBV7-2 to TRBJ2-1; D is unclear. This CDR3 spans 13 amino acids. CDR1 and CDR2 from the germline V gene are SGHTA and FQGNSA. The CDR3 DNA sequence: TGTGACAGCAGCTCCCTAGGTTTGATCGGGCAGTTCTTC. The encoded protein is CDSSSLGLIGQFF.

Ten or more counts support this clonotype. The chain joins TRBV19 to TRBJ1-5; D not resolved. The CDR3 length is 15 residues. In germline, CDR1 is LNHDA, CDR2 SQIVND (reference sequence). Trimming took 7 bases from V and 3 from J, leaving 16 bases between them. The CDR3 DNA sequence: TGTGCCAGTACTTCTTCGGGTACCCCCAATCAGCCCCAGCATTTT. Translated, it gives CASTSSGTPNQPQHF.

The gene calls are TRBV6-1 and TRBJ1-2; 12 nucleotides agree with TRBD1. From germline, CDR1 is MNHNS and CDR2 SASEGT. V shed 6 bases and J 8 bases; nucleotides not matched to a gene: 13. The CDR3 is 16 residues long. CDR3 nucleotide sequence: TGTGCCAGCAGAGCCGGGACAGGGGGCGGTGAGACCGGCTACACCTTC. This sequence encodes CASRAGTGGGETGYTF.

This clonotype has a count of ten or more. This rearrangement joins TRBV7-2 to TRBJ2-3; 7 positions match TRBD2. The germline V gene encodes CDR1 SGHTA and CDR2 FQGNSA. The CDR3 covers 13 residues. V trimming: 5 bases; J trimming: 9 bases; junction bases outside the gene matches: 8. The CDR3 DNA reads as TGTGCCAGCAGCCAGAGTCGGGGGGTCACGCAGTATTTT. This gives the protein CASSQSRGVTQYF.

This clonotype was seen ten or more times. V usage is TRBV7-2 and J usage is TRBJ2-1, with a possible D match to TRBD2 (6 bases). This CDR3 has 14 residues. Germline V gene lookup returns CDR1 SGHTA and CDR2 FQGNSA. V lost 10 bases, J lost 1 base, and 14 bases lay in between. The CDR3 loop reads CATVGGRSYNEQFF. The CDR3 DNA is TGTGCCACCGTAGGAGGGAGGTCCTACAATGAGCAGTTCTTC.